The TCR beta chain under discussion was sequenced for a study of technical replicates of blood from a few donors. Germline assignment: CDR1 SGHDN and CDR2 FVKESK. The CDR3 is 16 amino acids. The V and J ends lost 0 bases and 4 bases, in that order; junction bases with no gene match: 6. Some clones are missing from TCRdb's copy, which holds only in-frame ones; the method was immunoSEQ multiplex PCR. The sample has 79,000 or so clones; 95% to 98% are singletons. This sequence originates from a human donor in good health. Sequencing input: T cells isolated from PBMCs. The chain is built from TRBV14 and TRBJ2-4; 7 bases are shared with TRBD1. The CDR3 loop is CASSQDGWGQKNIQYF. CDR3 nucleotide sequence: TGTGCCAGCAGCCAAGATGGATGGGGACAGAAAAACATTCAGTACTTC.